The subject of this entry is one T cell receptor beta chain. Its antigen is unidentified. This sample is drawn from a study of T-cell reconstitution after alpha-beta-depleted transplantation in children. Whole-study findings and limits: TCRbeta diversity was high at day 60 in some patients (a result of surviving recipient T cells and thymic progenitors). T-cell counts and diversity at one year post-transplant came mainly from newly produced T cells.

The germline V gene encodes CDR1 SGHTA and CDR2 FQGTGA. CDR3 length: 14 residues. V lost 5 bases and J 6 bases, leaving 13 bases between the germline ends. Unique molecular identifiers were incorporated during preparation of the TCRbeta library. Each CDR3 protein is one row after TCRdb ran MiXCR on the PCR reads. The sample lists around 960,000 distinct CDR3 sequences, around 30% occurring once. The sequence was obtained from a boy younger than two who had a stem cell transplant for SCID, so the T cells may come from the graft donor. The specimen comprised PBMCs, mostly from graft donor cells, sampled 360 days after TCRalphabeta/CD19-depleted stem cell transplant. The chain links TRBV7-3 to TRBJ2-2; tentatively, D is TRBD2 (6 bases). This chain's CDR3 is CASSPNGGAGELFF. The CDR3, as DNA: TGTGCCAGCAGCCCAAACGGGGGTGCCGGGGAGCTGTTTTTT.